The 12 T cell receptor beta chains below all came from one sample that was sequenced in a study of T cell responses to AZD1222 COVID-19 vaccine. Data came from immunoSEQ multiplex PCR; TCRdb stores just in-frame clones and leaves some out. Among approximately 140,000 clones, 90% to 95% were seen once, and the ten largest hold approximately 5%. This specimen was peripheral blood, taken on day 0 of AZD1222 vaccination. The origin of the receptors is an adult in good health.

The CDR3 DNA reads as TGTGCCAGCAGTAGGGCCACAGATACGCAGTATTTT. Its protein product is CASSRATDTQYF. The gene calls are TRBV12-3 or TRBV12-4 and TRBJ2-3; D is unresolved. The length of the CDR3 is 12 residues. The V end lost 5 bases, the J end lost 2 bases, and 5 bases lay between the germline ends.

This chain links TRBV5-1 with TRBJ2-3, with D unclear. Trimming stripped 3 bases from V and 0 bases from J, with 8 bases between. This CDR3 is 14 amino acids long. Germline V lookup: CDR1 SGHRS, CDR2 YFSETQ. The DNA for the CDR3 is TGCGCCAGCAGCTACAGTTCTAGCACAGATACGCAGTATTTT. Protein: CASSYSSSTDTQYF.

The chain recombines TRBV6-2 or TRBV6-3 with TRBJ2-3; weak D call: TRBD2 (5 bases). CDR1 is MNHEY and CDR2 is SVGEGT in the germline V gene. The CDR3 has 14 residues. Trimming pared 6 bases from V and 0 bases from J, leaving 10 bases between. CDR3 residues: CASSPRTSTDTQYF. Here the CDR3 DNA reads TGTGCCAGCAGCCCCCGGACTAGCACAGATACGCAGTATTTT.

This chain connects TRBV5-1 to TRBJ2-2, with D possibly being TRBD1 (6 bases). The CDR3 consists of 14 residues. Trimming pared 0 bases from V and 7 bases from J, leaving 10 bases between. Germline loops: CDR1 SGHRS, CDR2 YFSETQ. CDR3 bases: TGCGCCAGCAGCTTGGAGGGGGTGAGCGGGGAGCTGTTTTTT. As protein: CASSLEGVSGELFF.

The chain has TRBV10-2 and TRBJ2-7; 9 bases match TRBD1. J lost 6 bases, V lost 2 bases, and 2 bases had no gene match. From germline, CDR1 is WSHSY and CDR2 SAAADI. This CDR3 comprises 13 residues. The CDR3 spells CASSEGQGTEQYF. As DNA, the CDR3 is TGCGCCAGCAGTGAGGGACAGGGGACCGAGCAGTACTTC.

The CDR3 is CASSPLPSGTPKNTIYF. Written as DNA, the CDR3 is TGTGCCAGCAGCCCACTACCGTCCGGGACCCCCAAGAACACCATATATTTT. The chain employs TRBV7-2 and TRBJ1-3, with D possibly TRBD1 on 5 matching bases. Germline-derived CDR1 and CDR2 are SGHTA and FQGNSA. This CDR3 is built from 17 residues. With 5 bases removed from V and 7 bases from J, the gap between germline ends came to 24 bases.

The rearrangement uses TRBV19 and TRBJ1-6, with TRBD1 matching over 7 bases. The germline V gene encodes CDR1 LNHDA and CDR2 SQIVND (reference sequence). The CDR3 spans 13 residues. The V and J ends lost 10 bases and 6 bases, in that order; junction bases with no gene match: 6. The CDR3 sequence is CATRDSPNSPLHF. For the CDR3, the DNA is TGTGCCACCCGGGACAGCCCTAATTCACCCCTCCACTTT.

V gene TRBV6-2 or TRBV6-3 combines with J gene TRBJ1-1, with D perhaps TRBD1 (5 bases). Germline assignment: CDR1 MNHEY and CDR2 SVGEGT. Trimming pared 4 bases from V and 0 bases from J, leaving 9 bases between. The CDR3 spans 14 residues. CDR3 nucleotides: TGTGCCAGCAGTTCTGGGACTTTGAACACTGAAGCTTTCTTT. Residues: CASSSGTLNTEAFF.

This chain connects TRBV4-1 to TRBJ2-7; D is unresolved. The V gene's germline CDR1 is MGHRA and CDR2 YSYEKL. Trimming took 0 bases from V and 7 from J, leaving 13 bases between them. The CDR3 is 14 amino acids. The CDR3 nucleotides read TGCGCCAGCAGCCAAGAAACGGCGGTAGGAGAGCAGTACTTC. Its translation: CASSQETAVGEQYF.

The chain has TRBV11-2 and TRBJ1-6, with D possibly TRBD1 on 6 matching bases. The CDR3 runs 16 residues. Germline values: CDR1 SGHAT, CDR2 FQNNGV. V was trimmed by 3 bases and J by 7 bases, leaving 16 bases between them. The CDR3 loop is CASSFLSGAGNSPLHF. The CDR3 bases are TGTGCCAGCAGCTTTTTGTCGGGGGCGGGAAATTCACCCCTCCACTTT.

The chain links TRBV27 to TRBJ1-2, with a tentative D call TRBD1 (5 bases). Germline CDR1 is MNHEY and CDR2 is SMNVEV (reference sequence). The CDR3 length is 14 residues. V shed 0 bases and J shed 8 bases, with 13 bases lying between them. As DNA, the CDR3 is TGTGCCAGCAGTTTATCCAGGGCTAACCGGGGCTACACCTTC. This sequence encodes CASSLSRANRGYTF.

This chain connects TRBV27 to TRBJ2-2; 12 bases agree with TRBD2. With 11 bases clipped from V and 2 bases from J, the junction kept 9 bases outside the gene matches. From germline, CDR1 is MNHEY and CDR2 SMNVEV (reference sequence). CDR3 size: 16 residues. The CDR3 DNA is TGTGCCCGCAAAGCACTAGCGGGAGGAAACACCGGGGAGCTGTTTTTT. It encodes CARKALAGGNTGELFF.